This is a list of T cell receptor beta chains from one sample in a study of identical twins. TCRdb reanalysed the 5' RACE reads using MiXCR and keeps one entry per CDR3 protein. The top ten clones hold over 0.25% of a sample with approximately 1.8 million distinct CDR3 sequences, 25% to 35% of them seen once. The sequencing sample was made of cord blood. Receptors originate from a newborn girl in good health. CDR3s include the opening cysteine and the closing phenylalanine or tryptophan. The D gene is left open where the match is weak. Clone size is stated in some rows and not others, as once, few, many or a class when expanded.

CSARPDKLAGVPFSTDTQYF	TGCAGTGCTAGACCCGACAAGCTAGCGGGGGTCCCTTTTAGCACAGATACGCAGTATTTT	TRBD2	TRBJ2-3	.	TRBV20-1
CSASTRPLRETQYF	TGCAGTGCCTCAACTAGGCCCCTAAGGGAGACCCAGTACTTC	.	TRBJ2-5	few	TRBV20-1
CASSSIGSTDTQYF	TGTGCCAGCAGCTCAATAGGCAGCACAGATACGCAGTATTTT	.	TRBJ2-3	once	TRBV14
CSAVPDTQYF	TGCAGTGCTGTCCCAGATACGCAGTATTTT	.	TRBJ2-3	few	TRBV20-1
CASSPRGVPTDTQYF	TGTGCCAGCAGTCCTCGTGGGGTCCCCACAGATACGCAGTATTTT	.	TRBJ2-3	few	TRBV28
CATSDFPGRSYNEQFF	TGTGCCACCAGTGATTTTCCAGGGAGATCCTACAATGAGCAGTTCTTC	.	TRBJ2-1	.	TRBV24-1
CASSRDYSSTDTQYF	TGTGCCAGCAGCCGGGACTACTCTAGCACAGATACGCAGTATTTT	TRBD2	TRBJ2-3	few	TRBV7-8
CASSKKTGGSYNEQYF	TGTGCCAGCAGTAAAAAGACAGGGGGCTCCTACAATGAGCAGTACTTC	TRBD1	TRBJ2-7	.	TRBV2
CASSEKGGNQPQHF	TGTGCCAGCAGTGAAAAAGGGGGCAATCAGCCCCAGCATTTT	.	TRBJ1-5	.	TRBV25-1
CASSYPTLRTDTQYF	TGTGCCAGCAGTTACCCGACACTCCGCACAGATACGCAGTATTTT	.	TRBJ2-3	few	TRBV6-6
CASSQFRGSSYEQYF	TGTGCCAGCAGCCAATTCAGGGGTAGCTCCTACGAACAGTACTTC	.	TRBJ2-7	.	TRBV7-8
CASSFHPTNEKLFF	TGTGCCAGCAGCTTCCATCCAACTAATGAAAAACTGTTTTTT	.	TRBJ1-4	many	TRBV7-2
CSVGPMDREQFF	TGCAGCGTGGGGCCAATGGACAGGGAGCAGTTCTTC	TRBD1	TRBJ2-1	many	TRBV29-1